This entry is about one T cell receptor beta chain. J gave up 4 bases and V 6 bases, and 11 bases lay outside the gene matches. Germline V gives CDR1 SNHLY, CDR2 FYNNEI. CDR3 size: 17 residues. This sample is part of a study of cytomegalovirus exposure and HLA in healthy donors. The primer mix had 60 Vbeta and 13 Jbeta primers. TCRdb's copy holds only in-frame clones and misses some; the assay was immunoSEQ multiplex PCR. Of about 59,000 clones listed, about 80% are singletons. This chain uses TRBV2 with TRBJ2-6; 8 bases are a match to TRBD1. Material for sequencing was PBMCs. The TCR comes from a man aged 35 to 55 in good health and CMV-seronegative. CDR3 loop: CASSDRGTLSGANVLTF. CDR3 nucleotides: TGTGCCAGCAGCGACAGGGGCACCCTCTCGGGGGCCAACGTCCTGACTTTC.